The following is a TCR beta chain sequence with its context. The antigen is unknown. The sample is drawn from a study of OX40 agonist ivuxolimab in advanced cancers. Study-level results: Among some nonresponders, normalized T-cell clonal expansion was also low. Average numbers of expanded clones were greater in CD8+ T cells than in CD4+. With doses of 0.1-3.0 mg/kg, partial responders showed among the lowest clonal expansion.

Autoimmune disease history or systemic immunosuppression excluded patients. The assay was immunoSEQ multiplex PCR, and TCRdb's table has in-frame clones only and misses some. In the table there are about 110,000 clones, 90% of which are singletons. Germline assignment: CDR1 MNHEY and CDR2 SVGAGI. Losses at the gene ends were 5 bases for V and 11 bases for J; bases not matched to a gene: 3. This CDR3 is 12 amino acids long. The sequence derives from an adult with an advanced solid tumor such as melanoma, head and neck, liver or kidney cancer. The chain has TRBV6-5 and TRBJ1-4; 9 bases are shared with TRBD1. Sequenced material: CD4+ or CD8+ T cells sorted from blood, taken in a trial of the OX40 agonist ivuxolimab. The CDR3 loop reads CASSKGQGKLFF. CDR3 in DNA: TGTGCCAGCAGTAAGGGACAGGGTAAACTGTTTTTT.